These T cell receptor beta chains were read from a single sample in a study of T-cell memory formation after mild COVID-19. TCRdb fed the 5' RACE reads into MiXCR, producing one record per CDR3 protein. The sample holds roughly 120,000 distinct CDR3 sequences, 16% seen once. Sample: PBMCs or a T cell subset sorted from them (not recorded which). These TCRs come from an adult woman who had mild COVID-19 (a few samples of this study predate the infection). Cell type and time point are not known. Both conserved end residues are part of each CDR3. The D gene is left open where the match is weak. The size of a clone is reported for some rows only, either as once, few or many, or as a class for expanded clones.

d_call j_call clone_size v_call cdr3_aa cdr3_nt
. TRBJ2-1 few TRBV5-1 CASSSRSISYNEQFF TGCGCCAGCAGCTCGAGGAGTATCTCCTACAATGAGCAGTTCTTC
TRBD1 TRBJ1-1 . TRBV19 CASTPGQGWTEAFF TGTGCCAGTACCCCGGGACAGGGGTGGACTGAAGCTTTCTTT
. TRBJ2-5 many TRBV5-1 CASSLVSGLETQYF TGCGCCAGCAGCTTGGTCTCGGGGTTAGAGACCCAGTACTTC
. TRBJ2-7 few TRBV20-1 CSATLNWGEQYF TGCAGTGCTACGTTAAACTGGGGCGAGCAGTACTTC
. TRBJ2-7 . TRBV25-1 CASSEFGRQGLDEQYF TGTGCCAGCAGTGAATTTGGGAGGCAGGGGCTCGACGAGCAGTACTTC
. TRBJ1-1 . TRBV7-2 CASSFMPSQGTTEAFF TGTGCCAGCAGCTTTATGCCCTCCCAGGGGACGACTGAAGCTTTCTTT
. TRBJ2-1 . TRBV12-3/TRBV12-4 CASSFGRSGSNEQFF TGTGCCAGCAGTTTTGGGCGCTCTGGCTCCAATGAGCAGTTCTTC
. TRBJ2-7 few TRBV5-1 CASSLYADGYYEQYF TGCGCCAGCAGCCTGTACGCGGACGGTTACTACGAGCAGTACTTC
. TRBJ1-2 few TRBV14 CASSLTARGYTF TGTGCCAGCAGCCTAACGGCTCGGGGCTACACCTTC
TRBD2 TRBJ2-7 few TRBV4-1 CASSQAAGAAYEQYF TGCGCCAGCAGCCAAGCAGCGGGAGCGGCCTACGAGCAGTACTTC
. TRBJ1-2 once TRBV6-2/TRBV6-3 CASTLVSGTGYTF TGTGCCAGCACCCTTGTTTCAGGGACCGGCTACACCTTC
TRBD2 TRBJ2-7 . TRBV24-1 CATSDQFRGRGVWVYEQYF TGTGCCACCAGTGACCAATTTCGTGGGAGGGGAGTTTGGGTGTACGAGCAGTACTTC
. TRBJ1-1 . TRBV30 CAWSKARGSQAFF TGTGCCTGGAGCAAGGCGCGTGGGAGTCAAGCTTTCTTT
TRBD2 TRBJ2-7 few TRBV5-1 CASSLTSGSRYEQYF TGCGCCAGCAGCCTGACTAGCGGGAGTAGGTACGAGCAGTACTTC
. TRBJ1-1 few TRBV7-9 CASSSPLGTEAFF TGTGCCAGCAGCTCCCCCCTTGGGACTGAAGCTTTCTTT
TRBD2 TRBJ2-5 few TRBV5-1 CASNVVTGGAETQYF TGCGCCAGCAACGTAGTGACCGGGGGGGCAGAGACCCAGTACTTC
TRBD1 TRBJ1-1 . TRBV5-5 CASSLVAQGTGLNTEAFF TGTGCCAGCAGCTTGGTTGCCCAAGGGACAGGGTTGAACACTGAAGCTTTCTTT
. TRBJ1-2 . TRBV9 CASSVDRQNGYTF TGTGCCAGCAGCGTAGACAGGCAGAATGGCTACACCTTC
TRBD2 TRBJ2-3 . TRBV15 CATSRGAGTRNTQYF TGTGCCACCAGCAGAGGAGCCGGGACTAGAAATACGCAGTATTTT
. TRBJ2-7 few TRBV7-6 CASSLAAPNYEQYF TGTGCCAGCAGCTTAGCGGCCCCAAACTACGAGCAGTACTTC
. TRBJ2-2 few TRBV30 CAWSVRPSTGELFF TGTGCCTGGAGTGTACGACCCTCCACCGGGGAGCTGTTTTTT
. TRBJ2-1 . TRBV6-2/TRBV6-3 CASSSRTAAGYNEQFF TGTGCCAGCAGTTCCCGGACTGCCGCCGGCTACAATGAGCAGTTCTTC
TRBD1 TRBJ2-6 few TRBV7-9 CASSSDREWSGANVLTF TGTGCCAGCAGCAGTGACAGGGAATGGTCTGGGGCCAACGTCCTGACTTTC
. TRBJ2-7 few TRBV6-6 CASSTLRGQWLYEQYF TGTGCCAGCAGTACTCTAAGGGGTCAGTGGTTGTACGAGCAGTACTTC
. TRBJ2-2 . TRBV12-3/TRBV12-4 CASSEPGELFF TGTGCCAGCAGCGAGCCGGGGGAGCTGTTTTTT
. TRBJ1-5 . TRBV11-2 CASSPGGPCRAFNQPQHF TGTGCCAGCAGCCCTGGCGGTCCCTGCCGGGCCTTCAATCAGCCCCAGCATTTT
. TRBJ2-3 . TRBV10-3 CAIAGADTQYF TGTGCCATCGCCGGGGCAGATACGCAGTATTTT
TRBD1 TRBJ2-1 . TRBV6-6 CASSPLRTGRNEQFF TGTGCCAGCAGTCCTTTAAGGACAGGGCGGAATGAGCAGTTCTTC
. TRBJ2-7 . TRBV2 CASREKGHYEQYF TGTGCCAGCAGGGAAAAGGGTCACTACGAGCAGTACTTC
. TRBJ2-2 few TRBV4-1 CASSQVGETGELFF TGCGCCAGCAGCCAAGTAGGGGAGACCGGGGAGCTGTTTTTT
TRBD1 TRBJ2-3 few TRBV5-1 CASRTGTGVATDTQYF TGCGCCAGCCGTACCGGGACAGGGGTGGCCACAGATACGCAGTATTTT
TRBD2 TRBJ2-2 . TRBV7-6 CASTLGLAVTGELFF TGTGCCAGCACCCTTGGCCTAGCGGTCACCGGGGAGCTGTTTTTT
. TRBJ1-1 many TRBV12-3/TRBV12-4 CASSLGRPEAFF TGTGCCAGCAGTTTAGGGAGGCCAGAAGCTTTCTTT
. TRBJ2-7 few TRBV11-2 CASSSRFYEQYF TGTGCCAGCAGCTCCCGATTCTACGAGCAGTACTTC
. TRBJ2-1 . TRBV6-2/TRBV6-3 CASSYRDTYFNEQFF TGTGCCAGCAGTTACCGGGACACCTACTTTAATGAGCAGTTCTTC
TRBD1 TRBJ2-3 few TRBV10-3 CAISDDRDEGTDTQYF TGTGCCATCAGTGACGACAGGGATGAGGGCACAGATACGCAGTATTTT
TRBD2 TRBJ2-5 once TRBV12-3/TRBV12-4 CASSYGLAGAQETQYF TGTGCCAGCAGTTACGGACTAGCGGGGGCCCAAGAGACCCAGTACTTC
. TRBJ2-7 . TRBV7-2 CASSSSRGYEQYF TGTGCCAGCAGCTCGTCCCGGGGGTACGAGCAGTACTTC
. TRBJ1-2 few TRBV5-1 CASSLETAFYGYTF TGCGCCAGCAGCCTGGAGACAGCTTTCTATGGCTACACCTTC
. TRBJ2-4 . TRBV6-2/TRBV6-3 CASSYDTVANIQYF TGTGCCAGCAGTTATGATACAGTTGCGAACATTCAGTACTTC
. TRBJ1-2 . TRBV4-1 CASRPSGADYGYTF TGCGCCAGCAGGCCGAGCGGGGCGGACTATGGCTACACCTTC